These 29 T cell receptor beta chains share one sample of origin, sequenced in a study of CD8 T cells in Susac syndrome. An input of about 0.5 to 1 ug of RNA was subjected to reverse transcription using random hexamers. MiXCR, run by TCRdb on the immunoSEQ multiplex PCR reads, gives a single entry per CDR3 protein. The sample carries 250,000 or so distinct CDR3 sequences, roughly 95% recorded once. Sequenced input: CD4+ T cells from PBMCs. Receptor source: a human donor with multiple sclerosis.

The chain recombines TRBV19 with TRBJ2-2; D is uncertain. Per the germline V gene, CDR1 is LNHDA and CDR2 is SQIVND (reference sequence). CDR3 size: 14 residues. Trimming removed 7 bases from V and 0 bases from J, with 9 bases in between. The CDR3 nucleotides read TGTGCCAGTAAGGTCCAGGCGAACACCGGGGAGCTGTTTTTT. Translated, it gives CASKVQANTGELFF.

V usage is TRBV19 and J usage is TRBJ1-1, with D possibly TRBD1 on 5 matching bases. Looked up from germline, CDR1 is LNHDA and CDR2 is SQIVND (reference sequence). Trimming cost V 5 bases and J 8 bases, with 21 bases left between them. CDR3 size: 15 residues. DNA of the CDR3: TGTGCCAGTAGTGTCAGACCGGGACGGACCTCGGAAGCTTTCTTT. Protein product: CASSVRPGRTSEAFF.

The V call is TRBV24-1, the J call TRBJ2-7, with D possibly being TRBD2 (6 bases). The V and J ends lost 3 bases and 4 bases respectively, with 15 bases between them. Germline V CDR1 and CDR2: KGHDR, SFDVKD. This CDR3 is built from 15 residues. CDR3 amino acids: CATSDTPGREYEQYV. The DNA of the CDR3 is TGTGCCACCAGTGATACCCCGGGACGGGAGTACGAGCAGTACGTC.

The chain recombines TRBV29-1 with TRBJ1-5; D is uncertain. Looked up from germline, CDR1 is SQVTM and CDR2 is ANQGSEA. V lost 5 bases and J 0 bases, leaving 8 bases between the germline ends. CDR3 size: 13 residues. For the CDR3, the DNA is TGCAGCGTTTCGGATAATAGCAATCAGCCCCAGCATTTT. It codes for CSVSDNSNQPQHF.

This chain links TRBV28 with TRBJ2-7; D unresolved. Germline V gene sequence: CDR1 MDHEN, CDR2 SYDVKM. Between the trimmed V and J ends, which lost 8 bases and 0 bases, there was a span of 11 bases. The CDR3 runs 13 residues. This CDR3 reads CASLAPNSYEQYF. In DNA form, the CDR3 reads TGTGCCAGCTTAGCCCCTAACTCCTACGAGCAGTACTTC.

The chain has TRBV29-1 and TRBJ1-6; 9 bases are shared with TRBD1. From germline, CDR1 is SQVTM and CDR2 ANQGSEA. With 5 bases clipped from V and 9 bases from J, the junction kept 5 bases outside the gene matches. The CDR3 contains 13 residues. CDR3 amino acids: CSVTGQGGSPLHF. The CDR3 nucleotides read TGCAGCGTTACGGGACAGGGTGGTTCACCCCTCCACTTT.

The rearrangement links TRBV29-1 to TRBJ2-3; D may correspond to TRBD1 or TRBD2 (5 bases each). Between the trimmed V and J ends, which lost 4 bases and 1 base, there was a span of 9 bases. The CDR3 spans 13 residues. Germline V gene sequence: CDR1 SQVTM, CDR2 ANQGSEA. The CDR3 bases are TGCAGCGTTGCGTTGGGGGGCACAGATACGCAGTATTTT. Its protein product is CSVALGGTDTQYF.

This sequence joins TRBV19 and TRBJ1-1, with a possible D match to TRBD1 (5 bases). Trimming shortened V by 2 bases and J by 0 bases, and 16 bases separated the two germline ends. The CDR3 runs to 17 residues. Germline lookup yields CDR1 LNHDA and CDR2 SQIVND (reference sequence). CDR3: CASSILGAIALNTEAFF. In DNA form, the CDR3 reads TGTGCCAGTAGTATATTAGGGGCGATTGCCCTGAACACTGAAGCTTTCTTT.

The chain recombines TRBV2 with TRBJ1-1, with D unresolved. CDR3 length: 12 residues. Trimming pared 7 bases from V and 3 bases from J, leaving 9 bases between. Germline CDR1 SNHLY, CDR2 FYNNEI. In nucleotides, the CDR3 is TGTGCCAGCAATCTTGGTTACACTGAAGCTTTCTTT. This sequence encodes CASNLGYTEAFF.

V and J are TRBV12-3 or TRBV12-4 and TRBJ2-3; D perhaps matches TRBD2 (6 bases). Between the trimmed V and J ends, which lost 7 bases and 11 bases, there was a span of 19 bases. The CDR3 consists of 13 residues. The DNA of the CDR3 is TGTGCCAGCAATCTGGGACTGACCCAAAGGCAGTATTTT. It specifies CASNLGLTQRQYF.

This clonotype is a singleton in its sample. This chain links TRBV20-1 with TRBJ2-4, with D unclear. The CDR3 has 13 amino acids. Germline values: CDR1 DFQATT, CDR2 SNEGSKA (reference sequence). The ends were cut back, 7 bases at V and 3 bases at J, with 13 bases in the middle. CDR3 in amino acids: CSGGLFGKNIQYF. The CDR3 DNA follows: TGCAGTGGTGGATTATTCGGCAAAAACATTCAGTACTTC.

The chain combines TRBV5-4 with TRBJ2-7; TRBD2 matches at 7 bases. CDR1 and CDR2 (germline): SGHNT, YYREEE (reference sequence). Unmatched junction bases numbered 4, after V lost 0 bases and J lost 7 bases. CDR3 length equals 13 residues. The CDR3 loop is CASSLGGGKEQYF. The CDR3, as DNA: TGTGCCAGCAGCTTGGGGGGGGGAAAAGAGCAGTACTTC.

V gene TRBV7-3 combines with J gene TRBJ2-3, with TRBD1 matching over 12 bases. The CDR3 has 16 residues. V lost 5 bases to trimming and J lost 5 bases; unmatched junction nucleotides: 8. The germline V gene has CDR1 SGHTA and CDR2 FQGTGA. In DNA form, the CDR3 reads TGTGCCAGCAGCCCGTCCGGGACAGGGGGCAAAGATACGCAGTATTTT. Protein sequence: CASSPSGTGGKDTQYF. Using reference TRBV7-3 and TRBJ2-3 for the parts outside the CDR3, the full variable domain is GAGVSQTPSNKVTEKGKYVELRCDPISGHTALYWYRQSLGQGPEFLIYFQGTGAADDSGLPNDRFFAVRPEGSVSTLKIQRTERGDSAVYLCASSPSGTGGKDTQYFGPGTRLTVL.

The chain carries TRBV5-1 and TRBJ2-5, with a weak D call TRBD2 (6 bases). V was clipped by 2 bases and J by 0 bases, with 14 bases between them. CDR3 length: 16 amino acids. Germline V gene lookup returns CDR1 SGHRS and CDR2 YFSETQ. The CDR3 sequence is CASSFGRGTYQETQYF. CDR3 coding DNA: TGCGCCAGCAGCTTCGGTCGGGGGACGTACCAAGAGACCCAGTACTTC.

The CDR3 is CASSFGGAPAYEQYV. For the CDR3, the DNA is TGTGCCAGCAGCTTCGGGGGGGCCCCCGCCTACGAGCAGTACGTC. This sequence joins TRBV7-2 and TRBJ2-7, with TRBD2 matching over 8 bases. CDR3 length equals 15 residues. Germline trimming cut 3 bases from V and 2 bases from J; bases unmatched to any gene: 6. Germline loops: CDR1 SGHTA, CDR2 FQGNSA.

The rearrangement links TRBV2 to TRBJ2-3; D is undetermined. The CDR3 loop spans 11 amino acids. The V end was cut by 5 bases, the J end by 5 bases, with 5 bases between. Germline CDR1 is SNHLY and CDR2 is FYNNEI. The CDR3 DNA reads TGTGCCAGCAGTATGGAAGATACGCAGTATTTT. The encoded protein is CASSMEDTQYF.

This chain uses TRBV5-1 with TRBJ2-2; 8 positions agree with TRBD1. V was pared by 4 bases and J by 6 bases, with 8 bases of the junction left unmatched. Looked up from germline, CDR1 is SGHRS and CDR2 is YFSETQ. The CDR3 is 15 residues long. CDR3 amino acids: CASSQHWTGPGELFF. In nucleotides, the CDR3 is TGCGCCAGCAGCCAACACTGGACAGGGCCCGGGGAGCTGTTTTTT.

V usage is TRBV19 and J usage is TRBJ2-6; D not resolved. V gave up 5 bases and J gave up 0 bases, with 8 bases separating them. The CDR3 runs to 15 residues. Germline V gene data show CDR1 as LNHDA and CDR2 as SQIVND (reference sequence). CDR3 sequence: CASSPTFSGANVLTF. CDR3 sequence (DNA): TGTGCCAGTAGTCCGACCTTCTCTGGGGCCAACGTCCTGACTTTC.

This clonotype appeared once. This chain connects TRBV30 to TRBJ2-3, with a weak D call TRBD2 (5 bases). CDR3 length: 14 residues. Germline CDR1 GTSNPN, CDR2 SVGIG (reference sequence). V was shortened by 5 bases and J by 5 bases, with 17 bases between the two germline ends. CDR3 protein: CAWGETGAQDTQYF. The DNA for the CDR3 is TGTGCCTGGGGGGAGACGGGTGCACAAGATACGCAGTATTTT.

The chain couples TRBV29-1 to TRBJ1-4; 10 nucleotides agree with TRBD1. Per the germline V gene, CDR1 is SQVTM and CDR2 is ANQGSEA. Trimming removed 5 bases from V and 3 bases from J; junction bases left unmatched: 3. This CDR3 contains 14 residues. CDR3 amino acids: CSVRTGGANEKLFF. The CDR3, as DNA: TGCAGCGTTCGGACAGGGGGGGCTAATGAAAAACTGTTTTTT.

The rearrangement links TRBV10-2 to TRBJ1-1; D call uncertain. CDR1 is WSHSY, CDR2 SAAADI, per germline. V was shortened by 2 bases and J by 4 bases, with 11 bases between the two germline ends. The CDR3 contains 14 residues. CDR3 region: CASSEGPGGTEAFF. CDR3 nucleotide sequence: TGCGCCAGCAGTGAGGGGCCCGGAGGCACTGAAGCTTTCTTT.

This clonotype was counted a single time. V usage is TRBV5-1 and J usage is TRBJ2-7; TRBD1 agrees at 7 bases. This CDR3 has 15 residues. Germline-derived CDR1 and CDR2 are SGHRS and YFSETQ. Losses at the gene ends were 4 bases for V and 0 bases for J; bases not matched to a gene: 7. CDR3 nucleotide sequence: TGCGCCAGCAGCAACGGACAGGAGAGCTCCTACGAGCAGTACTTC. Translation: CASSNGQESSYEQYF.

This sequence joins TRBV20-1 and TRBJ2-1; D ambiguous. Germline V gene lookup returns CDR1 DFQATT and CDR2 SNEGSKA (reference sequence). The CDR3 is made up of 16 amino acids. V was clipped by 0 bases and J by 0 bases, with 12 bases between them. The CDR3 region is CSAREGAYNSYNEQFF. The CDR3 DNA reads TGCAGTGCTAGAGAGGGTGCTTACAACTCCTACAATGAGCAGTTCTTC.

The chain has TRBV3-1 and TRBJ2-7, with 10 bases lining up with TRBD2. The germline V gene encodes CDR1 LGHDT and CDR2 YNNKEL (reference sequence). The CDR3 extends over 14 amino acids. The ends lost 1 base at V and 9 bases at J; junction bases unmatched: 6. The CDR3 DNA is TGTGCCAGCAGCCAAGGACTAGCGGGTACCGGGCAGTACGTC. Translated: CASSQGLAGTGQYV.

This clonotype was recorded only once. The rearrangement links TRBV13 to TRBJ2-1, with TRBD2 matching 7 bases. This CDR3 has 16 amino acids. Germline CDR1 PRHDT, CDR2 FYEKMQ (reference sequence). The trim removed 3 bases at V and 6 bases at J, leaving 11 bases unmatched. In DNA form, the CDR3 reads TGTGCCAGCAGCTTCCCGGGCGGGAGAGTGGGCAATGAGCAGTTCTTC. Its translation: CASSFPGGRVGNEQFF. The full variable domain, its missing parts supplied by reference TRBV13 and TRBJ2-1, is AAGVIQSPRHLIKEKRETATLKCYPIPRHDTVYWYQQGPGQDPQFLISFYEKMQSDKGSIPDRFSAQQFSDYHSELNMSSLELGDSALYFCASSFPGGRVGNEQFFGPGTRLTVL.

The chain employs TRBV24-1 and TRBJ1-5; weak D call: TRBD1 (5 bases). The germline CDR1 and CDR2 sequences are KGHDR and SFDVKD. The germline V and J ends were trimmed by 3 bases and 4 bases, with 12 bases remaining between them. The length of the CDR3 is 15 residues. The CDR3 coding sequence is TGTGCCACCAGTGATCCCGGGACGGGAAATCAGCCCCAGCATTTT. Translated: CATSDPGTGNQPQHF.

V and J are TRBV7-9 and TRBJ1-2; tentatively, D is TRBD1 (6 bases). Germline CDR1 SEHNR, CDR2 FQNEAQ (reference sequence). This CDR3 region has 15 residues. V lost 2 bases and J 3 bases, leaving 13 bases between the germline ends. This CDR3 is CASSLMRAGDYGYTF. The CDR3 DNA reads TGTGCCAGCAGCTTAATGCGGGCAGGGGACTATGGCTACACCTTC.

The chain recombines TRBV29-1 with TRBJ1-2, with D possibly matching TRBD1 (5 bases). Trimming took off 3 bases at V and 7 bases at J, with 15 bases between the two ends. Germline assignment: CDR1 SQVTM and CDR2 ANQGSEA. The CDR3 loop spans 13 amino acids. The CDR3 DNA reads as TGCAGCGTTGATATCTCTGGGGCTTCTGGCTACACCTTC. Amino acids: CSVDISGASGYTF. The full variable domain, completed using reference TRBV29-1 and TRBJ1-2, is SAVISQKPSRDICQRGTSLTIQCQVDSQVTMMFWYRQQPGQSLTLIATANQGSEATYESGFVIDKFPISRPNLTFSTLTVSNMSPEDSSIYLCSVDISGASGYTFGSGTRLTVV.

The rearrangement links TRBV6-5 to TRBJ1-6; 9 nucleotides line up with TRBD1. Germline V CDR1 and CDR2: MNHEY, SVGAGI. This CDR3 region has 15 residues. V shed 7 bases and J 9 bases; nucleotides not matched to a gene: 10. CDR3 in DNA: TGTGCCAGCAACCAACAGGGGGCTCGCGCTTCACCCCTCCACTTT. This sequence encodes CASNQQGARASPLHF.